This TCR beta chain derives from a study of cytomegalovirus exposure and HLA in healthy donors. Germline loops: CDR1 SEHNR, CDR2 FQNEAQ (reference sequence). V dropped 1 base and J dropped 5; count of bases not matched to a gene: 4. This CDR3 is built from 15 residues. PCR employed 60 Vbeta and 13 Jbeta primers. Clones were sequenced by immunoSEQ multiplex PCR, and TCRdb holds only the in-frame ones, with some missing. The top ten clones hold 1.5% to 2.5% of a sample with some 150,000 clones, around 80% of them seen once. Sequenced sample: PBMCs. The V and J genes are TRBV7-9 and TRBJ2-7; 11 positions match TRBD2. The clonotype comes from a woman between 40 and 50 years old in good health and CMV-seronegative. CDR3 sequence reads: CASSLGVAGGDEQYF. CDR3 nucleotides: TGTGCCAGCAGCTTAGGCGTAGCGGGAGGGGACGAGCAGTACTTC.